This TCR beta chain was obtained from a study of T-cell reconstitution after alpha-beta-depleted transplantation in children. Study-level results: At the one-year point after transplant, T-cell counts and TCRbeta diversity were found to come mostly from T cells that had been newly produced. Reportedly, alpha-beta T cells present about two months post-transplant originated from several hundred expanded clones of graft origin. Diversity of TCRbeta at day 60 was high in some patients, arising from surviving recipient T cells and thymic progenitors.

For this clonotype: The antigen is undetermined.

During its preparation, the TCRbeta library received unique molecular identifiers. MiXCR, run by TCRdb on the PCR reads, gives a single entry per CDR3 protein. Of roughly 220,000 distinct CDR3 sequences listed, roughly 8.1% are singletons. Trimming cost V 6 bases and J 5 bases; bases outside gene matches: 10. Germline assignment: CDR1 SQVTM and CDR2 ANQGSEA. This CDR3 spans 14 amino acids. This clonotype originated in a male patient under 10 years old who had a stem cell transplant for acute myeloid leukemia, so the T cells may come from the graft donor. This sequence joins TRBV29-1 and TRBJ2-1; 7 bases fit TRBD2. The sample was PBMCs, mostly from graft donor cells, taken 360 days after TCRalphabeta/CD19-depleted stem cell transplant. CDR3 in DNA: TGCAGCGTCCATCCTAGCGGCGTAAACAATGAGCAGTTCTTC. This encodes CSVHPSGVNNEQFF.